Listed below are T cell receptor beta chains from one sample, sequenced in a study of blood T cell repertoires in COVID-19. Assay used: immunoSEQ multiplex PCR; TCRdb lists only in-frame clones, some missing. The sample contains more than 95,000 clones, 83% of which appear only once. Specimen: peripheral blood. These receptors all stem from a man between 25 and 39 years old with acute or convalescent COVID-19. The CDR3 runs from the conserved cysteine through the conserved F or W. D genes are given only for firm matches. Clone size, where shown, is once, few, many, or a class for clones that have expanded.

abundance	d_gene	v_gene	j_gene	len	CDR3nt	CDR3aa
.	.	TRBV2	TRBJ1-2	13	TGTGCCAGCACGCGATCCGCTAACTATGGCTACACCTTC	CASTRSANYGYTF
.	.	TRBV18	TRBJ2-1	15	TGTGCCAGCTCCAAGGCGGCGGGCTCCTACAATGAGCAGTTCTTC	CASSKAAGSYNEQFF
.	TRBD2	TRBV6-1	TRBJ2-7	14	TGTGCCAGCAGTACCAGCGGGGGGGCTTACGAGCAGTACTTC	CASSTSGGAYEQYF
.	TRBD1	TRBV19	TRBJ1-2	13	TGTGCCAGTAGTATGGACAGGGGGAGCGGCTACACCTTC	CASSMDRGSGYTF
.	TRBD1	TRBV2	TRBJ1-1	14	TGTGCCAGCAGCCACGCGACAGGGTTCACTGAAGCTTTCTTT	CASSHATGFTEAFF
.	.	TRBV19	TRBJ1-1	13	TGTGCCAGTAGTATTAACGGGAACACTGAAGCTTTCTTT	CASSINGNTEAFF
.	TRBD1	TRBV28	TRBJ1-2	15	TGTGCCAGCAGTTTACCAGGGGGCGCTCACTATGGCTACACCTTC	CASSLPGGAHYGYTF
.	.	TRBV11-2	TRBJ2-7	13	TGTGCCAGCAGCTGGAACCAGGGCTACGAGCAGTACTTC	CASSWNQGYEQYF
few	TRBD1	TRBV7-8	TRBJ1-5	14	TGTGCCAGCAGCCCACAGGGGGTAAATCAGCCCCAGCATTTT	CASSPQGVNQPQHF
.	.	TRBV7-2	TRBJ1-2	14	TGTGCCAGCAGCTTACTCGGCGGCTCCTATGGCTACACCTTC	CASSLLGGSYGYTF
.	TRBD1	TRBV3-1/TRBV3-2	TRBJ1-4	14	TGTGCCAGCAGCAAGGACAGGTTTAGTGAAAAACTGTTTTTT	CASSKDRFSEKLFF
.	TRBD1	TRBV4-2	TRBJ2-1	18	TGTGCCAGCAGCCAAGATCGGGAGGGACAGGGGGCAAGGAATGAGCAGTTCTTC	CASSQDREGQGARNEQFF
.	.	TRBV7-2	TRBJ1-4	15	TGTGCCAGCAGCCCCCAGGGTGGGATGAGGGAAAAACTGTTTTTT	CASSPQGGMREKLFF
once	TRBD1	TRBV27	TRBJ1-2	16	TGTGCCAGCACTCGGACAGGCCCTGGGGATGACTATGGCTACACCTTC	CASTRTGPGDDYGYTF
.	.	TRBV11-3	TRBJ2-1	14	TGTGCCAGCAGCCTAGGTAGATCTTCCGATGAGCAGTTCTTC	CASSLGRSSDEQFF
.	.	TRBV9	TRBJ2-2	17	TGTGCCAGCAGCGTAGATCATCCGGGACTGAACACCGGGGAGCTGTTTTTT	CASSVDHPGLNTGELFF
.	.	TRBV7-3	TRBJ1-1	14	TGTGCCAGCAGCCAAACGACAGGGAACACTGAAGCTTTCTTT	CASSQTTGNTEAFF
.	.	TRBV15	TRBJ2-1	14	TGTGCCACCAGCAGAGATGCGAATTACAATGAGCAGTTCTTC	CATSRDANYNEQFF
once	TRBD1	TRBV7-8	TRBJ1-2	14	TGTGCCAGCAGCTCCGGGACAGGGGACGATGGCTACACCTTC	CASSSGTGDDGYTF
few	TRBD1	TRBV11-1	TRBJ2-1	15	TGTGCCAGCAGCCCAGGGACAGGGGGCGCGAATGAGCAGTTCTTC	CASSPGTGGANEQFF
.	TRBD1	TRBV5-8	TRBJ1-1	15	TGTGCCAGCAGCTTGGGGACAGGCGTGGACACTGAAGCTTTCTTT	CASSLGTGVDTEAFF
.	.	TRBV30	TRBJ1-2	14	TGTGCCTGGAATTTACAGGGTTCTAACTATGGCTACACCTTC	CAWNLQGSNYGYTF
.	.	TRBV6-8	TRBJ2-7	16	TGTGCCAGCAGCCCGAGAAGGGGGAAAAGGTTCTACGAGCAGTACTTC	CASSPRRGKRFYEQYF
.	TRBD1	TRBV29-1	TRBJ1-4	14	TGCAGCGTTGGAGGAGGGACAGGGGACGAAAAACTGTTTTTT	CSVGGGTGDEKLFF
.	TRBD2	TRBV27	TRBJ2-2	15	TGTGCCAGCAGTTTAAGCGGGAGGGTGAACGGGGAGCTGTTTTTT	CASSLSGRVNGELFF
few	TRBD1	TRBV18	TRBJ2-4	15	TGTGCCAGCTCATCGATCGGACAGGGGAAAAACATTCAGTACTTC	CASSSIGQGKNIQYF
few	.	TRBV5-6	TRBJ1-2	14	TGTGCCAGCAGCCTAGGTTCGCTGTTCTATGGCTACACCTTC	CASSLGSLFYGYTF
.	.	TRBV4-1	TRBJ2-3	16	TGCGCCAGCAGCTCTACGCCTAGCGAGGCATGGGATACGCAGTATTTT	CASSSTPSEAWDTQYF
.	TRBD1	TRBV4-2	TRBJ1-2	14	TGTGCCAGCAGCCAATTTCAGGGGGACTATGGCTACACCTTC	CASSQFQGDYGYTF
.	TRBD1	TRBV5-1	TRBJ2-5	15	TGCGCCAGCAGCTTGGCCCAGGGGGTCGGTGAGACCCAGTACTTC	CASSLAQGVGETQYF
.	TRBD2	TRBV27	TRBJ2-3	15	TGTGCCAGCAGATGGGCGGGGGGAAGCACAGATACGCAGTATTTT	CASRWAGGSTDTQYF
.	.	TRBV4-2	TRBJ2-2	16	TGTGCCAGCAGCCAGGACAAGACAACGAACACCGGGGAGCTGTTTTTT	CASSQDKTTNTGELFF
once	TRBD1	TRBV4-2	TRBJ1-2	15	TGTGCCAGCAGCCAAGATCTAACAGGGGATGCTGGCTACACCTTC	CASSQDLTGDAGYTF
.	.	TRBV2	TRBJ1-2	10	TGTGCCAGCAGTGAAGCGAGGGCCATCTTC	CASSEARAIF
once	TRBD2	TRBV4-1	TRBJ2-5	16	TGCGCCAGCAGCCAAGGGGCACTAGCGGGAATAGAGACCCAGTACTTC	CASSQGALAGIETQYF